This entry lists 13 T cell receptor beta chains sequenced from one sample in a study of precursors of human CD4 cytotoxic T cells. TCRdb re-derived calls from the reads in MiXCR, one entry per CDR3 protein. The sample holds 790 or so distinct CDR3 sequences; roughly 13% are singletons and the top ten take 7% to 7.5%. Four sorted CD4+ memory subsets, central memory, effector memory, IL-7R-high TEMRA and IL-7R-negative TEMRA, were UMI-sequenced. The sequencing sample was made of memory CD4+ T cells from blood (PBMCs). The receptors here all came from a human donor in good health.

This chain joins TRBV30 and TRBJ1-4; unclear D gene. V lost 0 bases and J 7 bases, leaving 15 bases between the germline ends. This CDR3 is built from 15 residues. The germline CDR1 and CDR2 sequences are GTSNPN and SVGIG (reference sequence). The CDR3 loop reads CAWSVDPLRGEKLFF. The CDR3 region has the DNA TGTGCCTGGAGTGTGGACCCTCTCCGGGGTGAAAAACTGTTTTTT.

This clonotype came up a few times. J is TRBJ2-3 and V is TRBV20-1; 10 bases agree with TRBD2. This CDR3 has 15 residues. V lost 5 bases to trimming and J lost 3 bases; unmatched junction nucleotides: 8. Germline values: CDR1 DFQATT, CDR2 SNEGSKA (reference sequence). CDR3: CSAGVGTSETDTQYF. The CDR3 DNA sequence: TGCAGTGCTGGGGTTGGGACTAGCGAGACAGATACGCAGTATTTT.

In its sample, this clonotype was seen a few times. The rearrangement links TRBV24-1 to TRBJ1-2; a weak D match, TRBD1 (6 bases). Germline V gene lookup returns CDR1 KGHDR and CDR2 SFDVKD. The CDR3 has 13 amino acids. V lost 5 bases to trimming and J lost 3 bases, with 9 bases between them. CDR3 residues: CATSGRTDYGYTF. The CDR3 nucleotides are TGTGCCACCAGTGGCCGGACAGACTATGGCTACACCTTC.

This clonotype occurred a few times. The rearrangement uses TRBV7-2 and TRBJ2-3, with D perhaps matching TRBD2 (6 bases). Trimming left V 1 base short and J 5 bases short, with 19 bases between. Germline CDR1 and CDR2: SGHTA and FQGNSA. This CDR3 has 17 amino acids. The CDR3 region has the DNA TGTGCCAGCAGCTTAGACAGAGCGGGCGGAAGGGGAGATACGCAGTATTTT. Translated, it gives CASSLDRAGGRGDTQYF.

As concerns this clonotype: Because the CDR3 is missing its conserved closing phenylalanine or tryptophan, this is likely a read error. This chain connects TRBV20-1 to TRBJ1-3, with a tentative D call TRBD1 (5 bases). Germline V lookup: CDR1 DFQATT, CDR2 SNEGSKA (reference sequence). V lost 4 bases to trimming and J lost 4 bases, with 11 bases between them. The CDR3 contains 13 residues. In DNA form, the CDR3 reads TGCAGTGCTAACACAGGTTCCGGAAACACCATATATTGT. Encoded protein: CSANTGSGNTIYC.

This clonotype was observed once. This clone may be a read error of a much larger clone one base away. This chain joins TRBV5-5 and TRBJ1-5; 7 bases map to TRBD1. The germline gives CDR1 SGHKS, CDR2 YYEKEE (reference sequence). This CDR3 comprises 14 residues. The CDR3: CASSLEQGSQPEHF. CDR3 nucleotide sequence: TGTGCCAGCAGCTTGGAACAGGGGAGCCAGCCCGAGCATTTT.

The J gene is TRBJ2-1, the V gene TRBV4-1; D not certain. The germline V gene encodes CDR1 MGHRA and CDR2 YSYEKL. This CDR3 has 15 amino acids. Trimming pared 2 bases from V and 0 bases from J, leaving 8 bases between. CDR3 protein: CASSQYLSSYNEQFF. CDR3 nucleotides: TGCGCCAGCAGCCAATACCTCAGCTCCTACAATGAGCAGTTCTTC.

V is TRBV20-1 and J is TRBJ2-3; D is perhaps TRBD1 or TRBD2 (5 bases each). Between the trimmed V and J ends, which lost 6 bases and 4 bases, there was a span of 14 bases. The length of the CDR3 is 13 residues. Looked up from germline, CDR1 is DFQATT and CDR2 is SNEGSKA (reference sequence). CDR3 in DNA: TGCAGTGCAAGGGGTAGCGCCCCAGATACGCAGTATTTT. As protein: CSARGSAPDTQYF.

This clonotype has only a few counts. The chain employs TRBV12-3 or TRBV12-4 and TRBJ2-1; tentative D call: TRBD1 (6 bases). This CDR3 has 13 amino acids. Trimming took 7 bases from V and 10 from J, leaving 17 bases between them. CDR3 DNA: TGTGCCAGCACGTTTACGGAAACAGGGGAGCAGTTCTTC. This encodes CASTFTETGEQFF.

This clonotype showed up just a few times. This sequence joins TRBV20-1 and TRBJ1-3; D perhaps matches TRBD1 (5 bases). Trimming took 4 bases from V and 4 from J, leaving 11 bases between them. This CDR3 is built from 13 residues. Germline CDR1 DFQATT, CDR2 SNEGSKA (reference sequence). The CDR3 reads CSANTGSGNTIYF. The CDR3 DNA follows: TGCAGTGCTAACACAGGTTCCGGAAACACCATATATTTT.

This chain uses TRBV24-1 with TRBJ2-1; D possibly corresponds to TRBD2 (5 bases). This CDR3 comprises 15 residues. Per the germline V gene, CDR1 is KGHDR and CDR2 is SFDVKD. V lost 3 bases and J lost 2, with 10 bases in between. In nucleotides, the CDR3 is TGTGCCACCAGTGATGCATCCGGGACCTACAATGAGCAGTTCTTC. Encoded protein: CATSDASGTYNEQFF.

The gene calls are TRBV12-3 or TRBV12-4 and TRBJ1-6; possible D gene TRBD1, 5 bases. V dropped 5 bases and J dropped 9 bases, with 14 bases sitting between them. The CDR3 has 14 residues. This CDR3 reads CASSPSRDSSPLHF. In nucleotides, the CDR3 is TGTGCCAGCAGTCCCTCCAGGGACTCTTCACCCCTCCACTTT.

To note about this clonotype: The junction departs from germline at one end; a sequencing error may be responsible. This chain links TRBV12-3 or TRBV12-4 with TRBJ2-3, with D perhaps given as TRBD1 or TRBD2 (5 bases each). This CDR3 spans 15 amino acids. In DNA, the CDR3 is TGTGCCAGCAGCCGGACGGGGACGTTATCGGATACGCGGTATTTT. Amino acid sequence: CASSRTGTLSDTRYF.